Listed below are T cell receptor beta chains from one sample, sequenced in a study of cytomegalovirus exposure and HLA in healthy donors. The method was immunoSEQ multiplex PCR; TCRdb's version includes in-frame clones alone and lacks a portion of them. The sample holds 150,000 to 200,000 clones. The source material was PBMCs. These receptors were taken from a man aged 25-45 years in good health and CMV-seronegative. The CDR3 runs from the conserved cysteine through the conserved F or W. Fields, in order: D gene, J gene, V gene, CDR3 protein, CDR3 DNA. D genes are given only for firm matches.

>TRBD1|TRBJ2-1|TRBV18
CASSWTSGQGYNEQFF
TGTGCCAGCTCCTGGACCTCAGGACAGGGCTACAATGAGCAGTTCTTC
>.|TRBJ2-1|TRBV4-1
CASGEGDEQFF
TGCGCCAGCGGAGAGGGGGATGAGCAGTTCTTC
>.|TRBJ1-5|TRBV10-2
CASTRGGGGQPQHF
TGCGCCAGCACACGAGGGGGAGGGGGTCAGCCCCAGCATTTT
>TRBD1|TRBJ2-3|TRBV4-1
CASSQVGTGLTDTQYF
TGCGCCAGCAGCCAAGTAGGGACAGGGCTCACAGATACGCAGTATTTT
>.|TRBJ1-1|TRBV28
CASSPTKNTEAFF
TGTGCCAGCAGCCCGACAAAGAACACTGAAGCTTTCTTT
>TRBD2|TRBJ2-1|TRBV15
CATSRDPGLEDNEQFF
TGTGCCACCAGCAGAGACCCGGGACTAGAAGACAATGAGCAGTTCTTC
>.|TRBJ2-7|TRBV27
CASSSITGSREQYF
TGTGCCAGCAGTTCAATAACAGGGAGTCGCGAGCAGTACTTC
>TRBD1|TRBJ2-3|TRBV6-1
CASSEVWDRGRGQYF
TGTGCCAGCAGTGAAGTTTGGGACAGGGGGCGCGGGCAGTATTTT
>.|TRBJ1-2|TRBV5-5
CASSLSAGTYGYTF
TGTGCCAGCAGCTTGTCCGCAGGCACCTATGGCTACACCTTC
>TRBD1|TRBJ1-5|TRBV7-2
CASSANRGHQPQHF
TGTGCCAGCAGCGCAAATAGGGGGCATCAGCCCCAGCATTTT
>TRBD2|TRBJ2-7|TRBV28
CASSSGTSSVEQYF
TGTGCCAGCAGTTCCGGGACTAGTTCAGTTGAGCAGTACTTC
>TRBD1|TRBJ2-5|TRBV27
CASSETGIQETQYF
TGTGCCAGCAGCGAGACAGGGATCCAAGAGACCCAGTACTTC
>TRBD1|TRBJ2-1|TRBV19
CASTGGFNEQFF
TGTGCCAGTACAGGGGGCTTCAATGAGCAGTTCTTC
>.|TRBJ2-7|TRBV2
CASSLLNTERRYF
TGTGCCAGCAGTCTCCTCAACACCGAACGTCGGTACTTC
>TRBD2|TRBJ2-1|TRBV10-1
CASSPGGSGTRDNEQFF
TGCGCCAGCAGTCCCGGGGGAAGCGGGACCAGGGACAATGAGCAGTTCTTC
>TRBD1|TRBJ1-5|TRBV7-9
CASSLGQGAPWQPQHF
TGTGCCAGCAGCTTAGGACAGGGGGCCCCTTGGCAGCCCCAGCATTTT
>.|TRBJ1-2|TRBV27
CASSFRGPLPYGYTF
TGTGCCAGCAGTTTCCGTGGGCCCTTACCTTATGGCTACACCTTC
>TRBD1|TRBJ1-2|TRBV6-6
CASSDRGPALNYGYTF
TGTGCCAGCAGCGACAGGGGGCCGGCACTTAACTATGGCTACACCTTC
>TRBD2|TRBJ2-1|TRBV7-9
CASSLLLAGVNEQFF
TGTGCCAGCAGCTTATTGTTAGCGGGGGTCAATGAGCAGTTCTTC
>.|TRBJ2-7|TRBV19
CASSMAVGLREQYF
TGTGCCAGTAGTATGGCGGTGGGTCTGAGGGAGCAGTACTTC
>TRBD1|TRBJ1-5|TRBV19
CASSIDLDRVEVGQPQHF
TGTGCCAGTAGTATAGACCTGGACAGGGTAGAAGTAGGTCAGCCCCAGCATTTT
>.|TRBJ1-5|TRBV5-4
CASSLDQDNSNQPQHF
TGTGCCAGCAGCTTGGATCAGGATAATAGCAATCAGCCCCAGCATTTT
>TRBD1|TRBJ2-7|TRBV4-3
CASSLHRGPEQYF
TGCGCCAGCAGCCTCCACAGGGGCCCCGAGCAGTACTTC
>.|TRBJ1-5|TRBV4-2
CASSHETGDQPQHF
TGTGCCAGCAGCCACGAGACAGGAGATCAGCCCCAGCATTTT
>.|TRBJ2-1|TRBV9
CASSVGPLRSSYNEQFF
TGTGCCAGCAGCGTAGGTCCCCTTAGGAGCTCCTACAATGAGCAGTTCTTC
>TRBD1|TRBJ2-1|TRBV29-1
CSVPGTDRYNEQFF
TGCAGCGTCCCCGGGACAGACCGCTACAATGAGCAGTTCTTC
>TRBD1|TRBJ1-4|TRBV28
CASSSPRDRGRPNEKLFF
TGTGCCAGCAGTTCTCCCCGGGACAGGGGGCGGCCTAATGAAAAACTGTTTTTT
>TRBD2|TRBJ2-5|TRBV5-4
CASSLGLAFQETQYF
TGTGCCAGCAGCTTGGGACTAGCGTTCCAAGAGACCCAGTACTTC
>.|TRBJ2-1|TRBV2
CASSEGPGHYNEQFF
TGTGCCAGCAGTGAAGGTCCGGGACACTACAATGAGCAGTTCTTC
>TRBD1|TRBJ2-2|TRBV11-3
CASSLGVGTVNTGELFF
TGTGCCAGCAGCTTAGGGGTGGGGACAGTCAACACCGGGGAGCTGTTTTTT
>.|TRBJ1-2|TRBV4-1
CASSRQGPPNYGYTF
TGCGCCAGCAGCCGCCAGGGGCCCCCTAACTATGGCTACACCTTC